The 6 T cell receptor beta chains below were found in one sample sequenced in a study of OX40 agonist ivuxolimab in advanced cancers. Sequencing was performed with immunoSEQ multiplex PCR; in TCRdb, only in-frame clones are kept and a portion is missing. The sample gives around 14,000 clones, around nine tenths of which show up once; more than 6% is in the top ten. The source was CD4+ or CD8+ T cells sorted from blood, collected in a trial of the OX40 agonist ivuxolimab. The receptors here all came from an adult with an advanced solid tumor such as melanoma, head and neck, liver or kidney cancer.

The chain uses TRBV7-2 and TRBJ2-7, with D uncertain. The length of the CDR3 is 16 residues. The germline gives CDR1 SGHTA, CDR2 FQGNSA. V lost 0 bases and J 0 bases, leaving 12 bases between the germline ends. The CDR3 here is CASSLAAGPTSYEQYF. CDR3 DNA sequence: TGTGCCAGCAGCTTAGCGGCTGGGCCGACCTCCTACGAGCAGTACTTC. The complete variable domain, with remaining parts taken from reference TRBV7-2 and TRBJ2-7, reads GAGVSQSPSNKVTEKGKDVELRCDPISGHTALYWYRQSLGQGLEFLIYFQGNSAPDKSGLPSDRFSAERTGGSVSTLTIQRTQQEDSAVYLCASSLAAGPTSYEQYFGPGTRLTVT.

The V and J genes are TRBV4-3 and TRBJ2-2; 12 bases agree with TRBD2. Unmatched junction bases numbered 9, after V lost 0 bases and J lost 10 bases. Germline lookup yields CDR1 LGHNA and CDR2 YSLEER. The CDR3 runs 17 residues. The CDR3, as DNA: TGCGCCAGCAGCCAAGATTCGGGTACTAGCGGGGGGAAGGAGCTGTTTTTT. Its translation: CASSQDSGTSGGKELFF.

The V call is TRBV7-2, the J call TRBJ1-1; weak D call: TRBD1 (5 bases). Trimming took off 1 base at V and 1 base at J, with 7 bases between the two ends. The germline gives CDR1 SGHTA, CDR2 FQGNSA. This CDR3 has 14 residues. CDR3 in amino acids: CASSLDRRNTEAFF. CDR3 sequence (DNA): TGTGCCAGCAGCTTAGACAGGCGGAACACTGAAGCTTTCTTT. Supplemented by reference TRBV7-2 and TRBJ1-1, the full variable domain reads GAGVSQSPSNKVTEKGKDVELRCDPISGHTALYWYRQSLGQGLEFLIYFQGNSAPDKSGLPSDRFSAERTGGSVSTLTIQRTQQEDSAVYLCASSLDRRNTEAFFGQGTRLTVV.

The chain uses TRBV7-2 and TRBJ1-6; the D is unclear. Germline CDR1 SGHTA, CDR2 FQGNSA. The CDR3 spans 16 residues. The ends were cut back, 4 bases at V and 7 bases at J, with 17 bases in the middle. CDR3 residues: CASSSRTREANSPLHF. In DNA form, the CDR3 reads TGTGCCAGCAGCTCCCGGACGAGGGAGGCGAATTCACCCCTCCACTTT.

This sequence joins TRBV2 and TRBJ1-2, with D possibly TRBD1 on 6 matching bases. The V end was cut by 6 bases, the J end by 4 bases, with 27 bases between. CDR3 length: 18 amino acids. Germline V CDR1 and CDR2: SNHLY, FYNNEI. DNA of the CDR3: TGTGCCAGCAGCGTTCAAAAGTGGGGGACAAGACTGCGCTATGGCTACACCTTC. It encodes CASSVQKWGTRLRYGYTF.

The chain links TRBV6-5 to TRBJ1-1; 7 bases line up with TRBD1. J gave up 1 base and V 2 bases, and 7 bases lay outside the gene matches. There are 16 residues in the CDR3. CDR1 is MNHEY and CDR2 is SVGAGI in the germline V gene. The CDR3 bases are TGTGCCAGCAGTTACCCCCCAGGGGGTAGGAACACTGAAGCTTTCTTT. Protein sequence: CASSYPPGGRNTEAFF.